These T cell receptor beta chains were read from a single sample in a study of blood T cell repertoires in COVID-19. Repertoires were generated with immunoSEQ multiplex PCR, while TCRdb's copy carries only in-frame clones and drops some. The profile shows about 360,000 clones, roughly 90% of them singletons. Specimen: peripheral blood. Receptors were obtained from a woman aged 55-75 years with COVID-19, enrolled during active disease. Each CDR3 is given with its conserved first and last residue. D genes are given only for firm matches. Size is omitted from some rows. Given values are once, few, many or a class for expanded clones.

cdr3_aa	cdr3_nt	clone_size	d_call	v_call	j_call
CASSPQGQGGHEQYF	TGTGCCAGCTCACCACAGGGCCAAGGAGGGCACGAGCAGTACTTC	-	-	TRBV18	TRBJ2-7
CASSPTVMNTEAFF	TGTGCCAGCAGCCCCACAGTCATGAACACTGAAGCTTTCTTT	-	-	TRBV3-1/TRBV3-2	TRBJ1-1
CASSSGVGENEKLFF	TGCGCCAGCAGCTCAGGGGTTGGAGAAAATGAAAAACTGTTTTTT	-	-	TRBV5-1	TRBJ1-4
CASSLLSTGYNEQFF	TGTGCCAGCAGTTTACTCTCGACAGGCTACAATGAGCAGTTCTTC	-	-	TRBV27	TRBJ2-1
CASSVRDRAYNEQFF	TGCGCCAGCAGCGTCCGGGACAGGGCCTACAATGAGCAGTTCTTC	-	TRBD1	TRBV5-1	TRBJ2-1
CASSWRLVAGTNEQFF	TGTGCCAGCAGCTGGAGGCTGGTAGCGGGGACCAATGAGCAGTTCTTC	-	TRBD2	TRBV7-2	TRBJ2-1
CASSSGGRNQPQHF	TGTGCCAGCAGCTCGGGGGGCAGGAATCAGCCCCAGCATTTT	-	-	TRBV13	TRBJ1-5
CASSTPNTYQETQYF	TGTGCCAGCAGCACTCCTAATACGTACCAAGAGACCCAGTACTTC	-	-	TRBV27	TRBJ2-5
CATQGLMNTEAFF	TGTGCCACCCAGGGACTGATGAACACTGAAGCTTTCTTT	-	-	TRBV7-3	TRBJ1-1
CASSKNRDRAYYEQYF	TGTGCCAGTAGTAAGAACCGGGACAGGGCTTACTACGAGCAGTACTTC	-	TRBD1	TRBV19	TRBJ2-7
CASVDSMNTEAFF	TGTGCCAGCGTTGACAGCATGAACACTGAAGCTTTCTTT	-	-	TRBV28	TRBJ1-1
CASSSTGTGMGKLFF	TGCGCCAGCAGCTCGACTGGGACAGGGATGGGGAAACTGTTTTTT	once	TRBD1	TRBV5-1	TRBJ1-4
CASSQQVNTGELFF	TGCGCCAGCAGCCAGCAGGTGAACACCGGGGAGCTGTTTTTT	-	-	TRBV4-1	TRBJ2-2
CASSLEVRLVRGAFF	TGTGCCAGCAGCTTAGAAGTCCGATTAGTAAGGGGAGCTTTCTTT	-	-	TRBV7-2	TRBJ1-1
CASSLDSSGNTIYF	TGCGCCAGCAGCTTGGACTCCTCTGGAAACACCATATATTTT	-	-	TRBV5-1	TRBJ1-3
CASSFHWGGSNQPQHF	TGTGCCAGCAGTTTTCATTGGGGGGGCAGCAATCAGCCCCAGCATTTT	few	-	TRBV27	TRBJ1-5
CASSPQGQGADTQYF	TGTGCCAGCTCACCTCAGGGACAGGGGGCAGATACGCAGTATTTT	-	TRBD1	TRBV18	TRBJ2-3